This T cell receptor beta chain was profiled in a study of cytomegalovirus exposure and HLA in healthy donors. Sequencing used immunoSEQ multiplex PCR; TCRdb keeps in-frame clones, though not all of them. The sample holds some 170,000 clones, around four fifths seen once. With regard to this clone: Its antigen is as yet unknown.

CDR3 length: 15 residues. The ends lost 4 bases at V and 3 bases at J; junction bases unmatched: 8. CDR1 is SGHTA, CDR2 FQGNSA, per germline. Overall study results and limits: Published work reported that the classifier diagnosed cytomegalovirus status with high specificity and sensitivity.

The receptor's source is a man aged 30 to 45 in good health and CMV-seropositive. J is TRBJ2-7 and V is TRBV7-2, with TRBD1 identical over 8 bases. Sequencing was performed on PBMCs. CDR3 coding DNA: TGTGCCAGCAGCTATTACAGGGGGGCCAGCTACGAGCAGTACTTC. It codes for CASSYYRGASYEQYF.